This is a list of T cell receptor beta chains from one sample in a study of shared clonotypes between healthy human individuals. Only in-frame clones appear in the TCRdb table, and some are missing; sequencing was by immunoSEQ multiplex PCR. The sample yields about 1 million clones, about 76% seen once. The sequenced material came from memory CD4+ T cells sorted from blood. The receptors stem from a man between 18 and 29 years old in good health. CDR3s include the opening cysteine and the closing phenylalanine or tryptophan. D genes are given only for firm matches. The size field is filled for only some rows; it gives once, few, many or a size class.

CDR3aa,CDR3nt,j_gene,v_gene,d_gene,abundance
CASSWTDMNTEAFF,TGTGCCAGCTCGTGGACAGACATGAACACTGAAGCTTTCTTT,TRBJ1-1,TRBV18,.,.
CASSGTGSWVGTDTQYF,TGTGCCAGCAGTGGGACAGGGAGTTGGGTCGGCACAGATACGCAGTATTTT,TRBJ2-3,TRBV28,TRBD1,.
CASSLERTGGDEQYF,TGTGCCAGCAGTCTGGAACGGACAGGGGGGGACGAGCAGTACTTC,TRBJ2-7,TRBV28,TRBD1,.
CASSPDYDSGNTIYF,TGTGCCAGCAGCCCGGATTATGACTCTGGAAACACCATATATTTT,TRBJ1-3,TRBV5-6,.,once
CASSPPQGHEQYF,TGTGCCAGCAGCCCACCACAAGGCCACGAGCAGTACTTC,TRBJ2-7,TRBV6-5,.,.
CASKAGASRLYNEQFF,TGTGCCAGCAAGGCGGGGGCCTCAAGGCTGTACAATGAGCAGTTCTTC,TRBJ2-1,TRBV28,.,.
CASNSIPGGWESNYGYTF,TGTGCCAGCAACTCCATACCGGGAGGGTGGGAGTCTAACTATGGCTACACCTTC,TRBJ1-2,TRBV28,.,.
CASSFRGALYSNQPQHF,TGTGCCAGCAGCTTCCGCGGGGCTCTCTATAGCAATCAGCCCCAGCATTTT,TRBJ1-5,TRBV5-6,.,.
CASSQDLRLPYNEQFF,TGCGCCAGCAGCCAGGACCTTAGACTGCCTTACAATGAGCAGTTCTTC,TRBJ2-1,TRBV4-1,.,once
CASRETGDSPLHF,TGTGCCAGCAGGGAGACAGGGGATTCCCCCCTCCACTTT,TRBJ1-6,TRBV6-1,TRBD1,.
CASNMGAGRVNTEAFF,TGTGCCAGTAATATGGGGGCGGGAAGGGTGAACACTGAAGCTTTCTTT,TRBJ1-1,TRBV19,.,.
CASTLRGMGGYTF,TGTGCCAGCACCCTTAGGGGTATGGGCGGCTACACCTTC,TRBJ1-2,TRBV28,.,.
CASSLEIQAGGYTF,TGCGCCAGCAGCTTGGAGATACAGGCCGGCGGCTACACCTTC,TRBJ1-2,TRBV5-1,.,.
CARKKGGPQETQYF,TGCGCCAGAAAAAAAGGGGGTCCCCAAGAGACCCAGTACTTC,TRBJ2-5,TRBV10-1,.,.
CASSENRATGNTIYF,TGTGCCAGCAGTGAGAACAGGGCTACTGGAAACACCATATATTTT,TRBJ1-3,TRBV25-1,.,.
CASSLWQSTDTQYF,TGCGCCAGCAGCTTGTGGCAATCCACAGATACGCAGTATTTT,TRBJ2-3,TRBV5-1,.,once
CASSFLGGAVTEAFF,TGTGCCAGCAGCTTCCTGGGGGGGGCTGTGACTGAAGCTTTCTTT,TRBJ1-1,TRBV11-2,.,once
CASSLGAGGDSPLHF,TGTGCCAGCAGCTTGGGGGCAGGAGGGGATTCACCCCTCCACTTT,TRBJ1-6,TRBV5-4,.,few
CASNPIETGQQETQYF,TGTGCCAGCAATCCTATAGAAACGGGACAGCAAGAGACCCAGTACTTC,TRBJ2-5,TRBV2,TRBD1,.
CASSQVRGGTGTTQETQYF,TGTGCCAGCAGCCAAGTTAGAGGGGGTACAGGGACGACCCAAGAGACCCAGTACTTC,TRBJ2-5,TRBV14,.,.
CASSQSDRGGSYEQYF,TGTGCCAGCAGCCAATCGGACAGGGGGGGAAGCTACGAGCAGTACTTC,TRBJ2-7,TRBV16,TRBD1,.
CASSPGSEQYF,TGTGCCAGCAGTCCCGGCTCCGAGCAGTACTTC,TRBJ2-7,TRBV7-2,.,.
CASSVLSSTPVDGYTF,TGTGCCAGCAGCGTTCTAAGCAGCACACCGGTGGATGGCTACACCTTC,TRBJ1-2,TRBV9,.,once
CASSVGDFTEAFF,TGTGCCAGCAGTGTCGGGGATTTCACTGAAGCTTTCTTT,TRBJ1-1,TRBV6-1,.,.
CATQGDGYTF,TGTGCCACCCAAGGTGATGGCTACACCTTC,TRBJ1-2,TRBV10-3,.,few
CASTPNPGSTEAFF,TGTGCCAGCACTCCAAACCCGGGGAGCACTGAAGCTTTCTTT,TRBJ1-1,TRBV9,.,.
CAIKSSGGPGETQYF,TGTGCCATCAAATCGAGCGGGGGGCCGGGAGAGACCCAGTACTTC,TRBJ2-5,TRBV10-3,TRBD2,.
CASSLDSGRAVDTQYF,TGCGCCAGCAGCTTGGACAGCGGGAGGGCCGTAGATACGCAGTATTTT,TRBJ2-3,TRBV5-1,TRBD2,.